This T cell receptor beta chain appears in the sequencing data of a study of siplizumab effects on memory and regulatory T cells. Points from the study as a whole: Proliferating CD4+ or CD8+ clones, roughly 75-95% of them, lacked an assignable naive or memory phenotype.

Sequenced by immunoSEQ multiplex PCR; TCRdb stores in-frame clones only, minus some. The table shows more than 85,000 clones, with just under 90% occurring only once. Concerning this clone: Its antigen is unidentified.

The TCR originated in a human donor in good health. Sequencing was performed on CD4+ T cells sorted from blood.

The CDR3 sequence: CASGGLAFPYNEQFF. DNA of the CDR3: TGTGCCAGCGGGGGACTAGCGTTCCCCTACAATGAGCAGTTCTTC. The rearrangement joins TRBV5-4 to TRBJ2-1; 10 nucleotides line up with TRBD2. Germline V CDR1 and CDR2: SGHNT, YYREEE (reference sequence). V lost 7 bases and J lost 2; bases outside the gene matches: 6. This CDR3 is 15 amino acids long.